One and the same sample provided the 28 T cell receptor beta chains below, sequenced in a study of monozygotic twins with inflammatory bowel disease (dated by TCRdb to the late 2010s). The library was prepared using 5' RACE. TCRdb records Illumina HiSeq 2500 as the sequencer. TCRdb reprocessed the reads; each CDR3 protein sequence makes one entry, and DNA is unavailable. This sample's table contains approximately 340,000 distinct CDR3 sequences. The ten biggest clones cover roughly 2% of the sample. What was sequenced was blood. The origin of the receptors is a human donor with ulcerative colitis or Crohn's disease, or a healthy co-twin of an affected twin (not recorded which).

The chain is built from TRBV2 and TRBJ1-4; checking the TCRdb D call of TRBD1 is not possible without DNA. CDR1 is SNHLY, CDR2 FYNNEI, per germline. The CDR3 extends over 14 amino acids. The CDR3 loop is CASSRDSSNEKLFF.

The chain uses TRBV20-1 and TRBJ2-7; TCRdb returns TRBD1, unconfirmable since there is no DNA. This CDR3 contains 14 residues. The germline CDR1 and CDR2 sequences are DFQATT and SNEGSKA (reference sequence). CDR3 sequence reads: CSADPGRNTYEQYF.

The CDR3 region is CATSDLMGADTGELFF. The V call is TRBV24-1, the J call TRBJ2-2. The germline V gene has CDR1 KGHDR and CDR2 SFDVKD. CDR3 size: 16 residues.

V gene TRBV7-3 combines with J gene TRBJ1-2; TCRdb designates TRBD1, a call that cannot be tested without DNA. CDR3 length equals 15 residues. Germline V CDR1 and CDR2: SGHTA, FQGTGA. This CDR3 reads CASSPDGTDHYGYTF. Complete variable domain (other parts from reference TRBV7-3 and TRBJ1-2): GAGVSQTPSNKVTEKGKYVELRCDPISGHTALYWYRQSLGQGPEFLIYFQGTGAADDSGLPNDRFFAVRPEGSVSTLKIQRTERGDSAVYLCASSPDGTDHYGYTFGSGTRLTVV.

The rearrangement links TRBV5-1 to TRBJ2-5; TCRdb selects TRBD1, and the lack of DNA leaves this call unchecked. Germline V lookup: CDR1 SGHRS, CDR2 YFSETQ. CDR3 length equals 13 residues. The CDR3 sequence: CASSTGGSETQYF.

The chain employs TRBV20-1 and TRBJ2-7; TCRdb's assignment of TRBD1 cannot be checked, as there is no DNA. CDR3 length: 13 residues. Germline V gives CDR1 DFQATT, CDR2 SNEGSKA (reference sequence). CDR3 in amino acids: CSAPPGQGYEQYF.

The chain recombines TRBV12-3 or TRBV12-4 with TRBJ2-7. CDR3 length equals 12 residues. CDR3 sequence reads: CASSQKSYEQYF.

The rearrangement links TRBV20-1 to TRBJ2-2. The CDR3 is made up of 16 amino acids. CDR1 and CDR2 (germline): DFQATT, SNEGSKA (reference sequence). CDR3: CSACENYISNTGELFF.

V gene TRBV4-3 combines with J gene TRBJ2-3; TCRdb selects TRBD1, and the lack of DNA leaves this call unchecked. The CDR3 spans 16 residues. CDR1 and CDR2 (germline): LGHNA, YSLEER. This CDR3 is CASSQDGGQGANTQYF.

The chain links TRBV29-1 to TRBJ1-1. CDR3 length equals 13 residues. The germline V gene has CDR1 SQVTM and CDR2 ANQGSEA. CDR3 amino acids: CSVVWGISTEAFF.

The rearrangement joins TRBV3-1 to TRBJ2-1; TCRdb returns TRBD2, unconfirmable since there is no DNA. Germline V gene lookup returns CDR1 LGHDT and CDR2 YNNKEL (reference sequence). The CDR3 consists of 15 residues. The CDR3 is CASSPRTSGRASGFF.

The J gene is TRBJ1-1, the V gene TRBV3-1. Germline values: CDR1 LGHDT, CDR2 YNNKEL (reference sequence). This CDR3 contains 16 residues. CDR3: CASSRVLEVMDGEAFF.

CDR3 sequence: CATSAGKNTEAFF. The chain uses TRBV24-1 and TRBJ1-1; checking the TCRdb D call of TRBD1 is not possible without DNA. The germline CDR1 and CDR2 sequences are KGHDR and SFDVKD. There are 13 residues in the CDR3.

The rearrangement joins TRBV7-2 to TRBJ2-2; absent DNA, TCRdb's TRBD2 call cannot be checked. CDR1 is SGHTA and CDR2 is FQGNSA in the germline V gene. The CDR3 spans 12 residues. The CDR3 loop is CASSFSLGELFF.

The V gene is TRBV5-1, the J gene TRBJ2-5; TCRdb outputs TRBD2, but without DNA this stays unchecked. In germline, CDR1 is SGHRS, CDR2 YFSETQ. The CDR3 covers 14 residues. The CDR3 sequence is CASSPQLAMETQYF.

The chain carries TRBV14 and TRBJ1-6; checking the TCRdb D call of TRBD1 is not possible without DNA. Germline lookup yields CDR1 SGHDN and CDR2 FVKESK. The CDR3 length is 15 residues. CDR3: CASSLTGGRNSPLHF.

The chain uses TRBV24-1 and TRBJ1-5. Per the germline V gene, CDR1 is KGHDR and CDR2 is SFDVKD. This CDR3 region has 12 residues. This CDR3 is CATSDRNQPQHF.

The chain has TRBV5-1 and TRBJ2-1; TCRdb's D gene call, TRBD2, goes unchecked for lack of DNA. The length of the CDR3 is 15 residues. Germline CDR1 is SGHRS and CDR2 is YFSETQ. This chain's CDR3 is CASSSPRGEGNEQFF.

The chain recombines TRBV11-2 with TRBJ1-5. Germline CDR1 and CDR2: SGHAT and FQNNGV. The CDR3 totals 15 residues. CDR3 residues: CASSLGPSGNQPQHF.

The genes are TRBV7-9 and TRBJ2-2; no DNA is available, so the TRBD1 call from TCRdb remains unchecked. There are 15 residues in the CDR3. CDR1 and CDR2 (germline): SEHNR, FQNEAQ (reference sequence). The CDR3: CASSLESEAPGELFF. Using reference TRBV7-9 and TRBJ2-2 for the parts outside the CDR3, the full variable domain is DTGVSQNPRHKITKRGQNVTFRCDPISEHNRLYWYRQTLGQGPEFLTYFQNEAQLEKSRLLSDRFSAERPKGSFSTLEIQRTEQGDSAMYLCASSLESEAPGELFFGEGSRLTVL.

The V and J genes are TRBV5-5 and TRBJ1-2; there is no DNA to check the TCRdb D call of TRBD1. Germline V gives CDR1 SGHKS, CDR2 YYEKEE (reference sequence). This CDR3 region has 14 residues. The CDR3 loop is CASSLQLGGYGYTF.

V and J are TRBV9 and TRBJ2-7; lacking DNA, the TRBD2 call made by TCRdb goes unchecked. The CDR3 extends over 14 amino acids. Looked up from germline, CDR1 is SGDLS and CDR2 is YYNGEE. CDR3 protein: CASSGSGSGDEQYF.

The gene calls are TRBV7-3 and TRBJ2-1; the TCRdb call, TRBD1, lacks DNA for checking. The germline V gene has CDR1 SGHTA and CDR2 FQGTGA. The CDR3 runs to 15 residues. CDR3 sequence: CASGAGTGRLNEQFF.

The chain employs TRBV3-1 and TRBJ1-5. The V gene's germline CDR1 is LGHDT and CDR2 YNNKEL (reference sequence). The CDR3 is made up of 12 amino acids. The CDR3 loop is CASSQVNQPQHF.

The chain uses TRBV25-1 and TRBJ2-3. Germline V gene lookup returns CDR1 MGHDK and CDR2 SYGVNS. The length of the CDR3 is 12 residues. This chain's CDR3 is CASNGFGDTQYF.

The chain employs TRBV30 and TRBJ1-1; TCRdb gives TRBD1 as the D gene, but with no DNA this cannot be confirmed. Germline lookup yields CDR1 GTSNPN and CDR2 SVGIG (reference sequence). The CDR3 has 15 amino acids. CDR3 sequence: CAWSPKGVGNTEAFF.

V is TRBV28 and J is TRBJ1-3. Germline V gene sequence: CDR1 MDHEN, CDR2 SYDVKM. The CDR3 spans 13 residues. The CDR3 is CASSTPAGNTIYF.

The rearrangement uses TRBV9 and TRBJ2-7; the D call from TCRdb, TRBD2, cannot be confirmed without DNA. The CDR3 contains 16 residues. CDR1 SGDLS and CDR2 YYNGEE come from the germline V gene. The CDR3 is CASSVEAGLTLREQYF.